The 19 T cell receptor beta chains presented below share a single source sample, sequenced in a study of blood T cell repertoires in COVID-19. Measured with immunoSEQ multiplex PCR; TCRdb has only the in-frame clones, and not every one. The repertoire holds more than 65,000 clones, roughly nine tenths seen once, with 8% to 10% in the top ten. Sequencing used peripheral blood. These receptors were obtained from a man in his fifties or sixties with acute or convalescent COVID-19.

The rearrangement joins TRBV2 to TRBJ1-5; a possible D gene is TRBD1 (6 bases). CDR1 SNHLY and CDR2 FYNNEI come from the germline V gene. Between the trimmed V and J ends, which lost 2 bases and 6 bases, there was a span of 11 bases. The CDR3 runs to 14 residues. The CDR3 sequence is CASSERGAGQPQHF. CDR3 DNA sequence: TGTGCCAGCAGTGAACGGGGGGCAGGTCAGCCCCAGCATTTT.

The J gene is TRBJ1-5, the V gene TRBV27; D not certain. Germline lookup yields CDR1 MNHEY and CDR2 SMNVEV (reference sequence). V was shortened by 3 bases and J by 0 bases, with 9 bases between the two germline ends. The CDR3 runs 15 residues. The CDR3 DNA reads TGTGCCAGCAGTTTTCAGGCCAATAGCAATCAGCCCCAGCATTTT. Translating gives CASSFQANSNQPQHF.

The CDR3: CASSSPGGGGNQPQHF. The CDR3 DNA reads TGTGCCAGTAGTAGCCCTGGGGGGGGCGGCAATCAGCCCCAGCATTTT. V usage is TRBV19 and J usage is TRBJ1-5; D possibly corresponds to TRBD1 (6 bases). The V and J ends lost 4 bases and 2 bases respectively, with 15 bases between them. The CDR3 extends over 16 amino acids. Germline V lookup: CDR1 LNHDA, CDR2 SQIVND (reference sequence). The variable domain in full, completed from reference TRBV19 and TRBJ1-5, reads DGGITQSPKYLFRKEGQNVTLSCEQNLNHDAMYWYRQDPGQGLRLIYYSQIVNDFQKGDIAEGYSVSREKKESFPLTVTSAQKNPTAFYLCASSSPGGGGNQPQHFGDGTRLSIL.

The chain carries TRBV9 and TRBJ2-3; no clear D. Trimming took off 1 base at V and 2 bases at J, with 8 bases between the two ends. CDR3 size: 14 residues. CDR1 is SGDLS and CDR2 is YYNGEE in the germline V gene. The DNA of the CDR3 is TGTGCCAGCAGCGTAAGACAAGACACAGATACGCAGTATTTT. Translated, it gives CASSVRQDTDTQYF.

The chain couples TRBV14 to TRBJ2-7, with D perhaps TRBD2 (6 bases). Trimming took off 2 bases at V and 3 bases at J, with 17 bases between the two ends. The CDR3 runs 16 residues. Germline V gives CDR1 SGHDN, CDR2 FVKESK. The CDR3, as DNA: TGTGCCAGCAGCCAATTGGCGTGGGGGGAAGGCTACGAGCAGTACTTC. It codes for CASSQLAWGEGYEQYF.

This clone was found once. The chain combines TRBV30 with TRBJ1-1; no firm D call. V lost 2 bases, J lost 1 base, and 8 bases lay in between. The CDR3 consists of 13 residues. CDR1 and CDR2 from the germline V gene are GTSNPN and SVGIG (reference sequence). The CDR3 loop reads CAWSFSANTEAFF. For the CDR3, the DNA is TGTGCCTGGAGTTTCAGTGCGAACACTGAAGCTTTCTTT.

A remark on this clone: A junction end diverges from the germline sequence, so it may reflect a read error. The CDR3 loop is CASSTRQGGVFF. CDR3 sequence (DNA): TGTGCCAGCAGCACCAGGCAGGGAGGAGTTTTTTTT. This sequence joins TRBV13 and TRBJ1-1; tentative D call: TRBD1 (5 bases). The CDR3 spans 12 residues. CDR1 and CDR2 (germline): PRHDT, FYEKMQ (reference sequence).

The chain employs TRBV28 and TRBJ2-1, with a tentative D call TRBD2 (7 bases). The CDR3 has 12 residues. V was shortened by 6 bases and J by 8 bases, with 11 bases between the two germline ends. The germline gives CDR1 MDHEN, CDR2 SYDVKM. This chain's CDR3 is CASSGGPYEQFF. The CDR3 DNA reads TGTGCCAGCAGCGGGGGGCCATATGAGCAGTTCTTC.

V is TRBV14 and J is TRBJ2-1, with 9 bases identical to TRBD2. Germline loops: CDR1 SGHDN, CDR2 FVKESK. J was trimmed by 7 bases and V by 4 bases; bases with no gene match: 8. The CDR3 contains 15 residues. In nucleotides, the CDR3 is TGTGCCAGCAGCCCTACTGGCGGGGGGGCAAATGAGCAGTTCTTC. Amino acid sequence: CASSPTGGGANEQFF.

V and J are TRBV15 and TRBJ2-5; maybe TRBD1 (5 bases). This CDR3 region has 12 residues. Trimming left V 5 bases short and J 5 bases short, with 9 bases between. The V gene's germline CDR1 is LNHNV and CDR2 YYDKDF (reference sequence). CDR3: CATSGNRETQYF. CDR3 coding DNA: TGTGCCACCAGCGGAAACAGGGAGACCCAGTACTTC.

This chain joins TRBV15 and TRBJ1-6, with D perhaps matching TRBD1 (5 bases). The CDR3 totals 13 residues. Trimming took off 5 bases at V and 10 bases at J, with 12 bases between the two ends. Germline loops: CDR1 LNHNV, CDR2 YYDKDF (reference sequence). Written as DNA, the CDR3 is TGTGCCACCAGCGGAACCAGGGAATCACCCCTCCACTTT. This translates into CATSGTRESPLHF.

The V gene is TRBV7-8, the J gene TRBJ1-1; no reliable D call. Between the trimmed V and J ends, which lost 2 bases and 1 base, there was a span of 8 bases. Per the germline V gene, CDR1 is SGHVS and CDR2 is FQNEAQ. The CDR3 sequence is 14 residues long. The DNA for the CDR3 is TGTGCCAGCAGCTTATATAGCGGGAACACTGAAGCTTTCTTT. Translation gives CASSLYSGNTEAFF.

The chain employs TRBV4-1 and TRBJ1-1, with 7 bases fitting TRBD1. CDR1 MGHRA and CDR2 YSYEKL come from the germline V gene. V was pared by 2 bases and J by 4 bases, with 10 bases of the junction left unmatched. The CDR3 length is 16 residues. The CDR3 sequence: CASSQPLRRQGTEAFF. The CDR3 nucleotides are TGCGCCAGCAGCCAACCTCTCCGGAGACAGGGCACTGAAGCTTTCTTT.

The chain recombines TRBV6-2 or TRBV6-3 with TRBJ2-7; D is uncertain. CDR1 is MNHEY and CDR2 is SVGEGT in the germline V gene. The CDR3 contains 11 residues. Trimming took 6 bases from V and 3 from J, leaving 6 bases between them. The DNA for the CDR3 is TGTGCCAGCAGCTCGCGCTACGAGCAGTACGTC. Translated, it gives CASSSRYEQYV.

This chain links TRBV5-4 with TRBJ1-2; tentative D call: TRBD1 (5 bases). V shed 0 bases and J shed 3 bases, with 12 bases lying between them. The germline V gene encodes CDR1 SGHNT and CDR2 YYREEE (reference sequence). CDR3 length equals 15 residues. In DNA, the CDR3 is TGTGCCAGCAGCTTGGTTATCCGGGGGGACTATGGCTACACCTTC. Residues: CASSLVIRGDYGYTF.

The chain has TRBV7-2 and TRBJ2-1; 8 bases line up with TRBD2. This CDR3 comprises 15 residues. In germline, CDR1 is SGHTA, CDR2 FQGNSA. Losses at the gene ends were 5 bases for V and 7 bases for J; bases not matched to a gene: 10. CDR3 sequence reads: CASSPSGGRRNEQFF. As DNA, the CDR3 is TGTGCCAGCAGCCCCAGCGGGGGTAGAAGGAATGAGCAGTTCTTC.

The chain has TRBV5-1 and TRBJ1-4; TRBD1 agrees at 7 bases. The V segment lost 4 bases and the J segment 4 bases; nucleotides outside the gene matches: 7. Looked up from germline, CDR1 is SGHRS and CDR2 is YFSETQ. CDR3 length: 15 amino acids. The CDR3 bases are TGCGCCAGCAGCCTCCGACAGGGCGATAATGAAAAACTGTTTTTT. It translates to CASSLRQGDNEKLFF.

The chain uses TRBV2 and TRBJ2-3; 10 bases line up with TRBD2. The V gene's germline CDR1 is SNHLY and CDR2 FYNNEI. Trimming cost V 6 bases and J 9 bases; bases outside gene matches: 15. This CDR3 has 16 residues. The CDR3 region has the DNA TGTGCCAGCAGCCAAACGGGTCTAGCGGGGGCTGAGACGCAGTATTTT. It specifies CASSQTGLAGAETQYF.

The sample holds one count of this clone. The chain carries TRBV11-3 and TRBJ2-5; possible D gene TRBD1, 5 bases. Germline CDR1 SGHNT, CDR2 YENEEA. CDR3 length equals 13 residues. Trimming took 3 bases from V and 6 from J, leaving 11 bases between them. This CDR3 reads CASSFQGAKTQYF. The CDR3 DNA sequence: TGTGCCAGCAGCTTCCAGGGCGCCAAGACCCAGTACTTC.